A single sample gave rise to the 26 T cell receptor beta chains below, sequenced in a study of neurological immune-mediated disorders. TCRdb used MiXCR to reprocess the 5' RACE reads, holding one entry per CDR3 protein. The sample lists 16,000 or so distinct CDR3 sequences, 7% to 9.5% seen once, with over 40% in the top ten. Input material: CD8+ T cells from blood. These receptors were collected from a man in his forties or fifties in good health.

Of note for this clonotype: One junction end disagrees with the germline gene, perhaps due to a read error. The rearrangement uses TRBV12-3 or TRBV12-4 and TRBJ2-7; possibly TRBD1 for D (6 bases). The CDR3 has 16 residues. The CDR3 spells CASTSGTWLRYYEKYF. DNA of the CDR3: TGTGCCAGCACCTCCGGGACATGGCTTCGGTACTACGAGAAGTACTTC.

This clonotype has ten or more counts. The chain links TRBV7-9 to TRBJ2-3; 10 bases align to TRBD2. This CDR3 is 19 amino acids long. Germline CDR1 reads SEHNR; CDR2 reads FQNEAQ (reference sequence). Trimming removed 3 bases from V and 3 bases from J; junction bases left unmatched: 15. The chain's CDR3 is CASSFPPGLAKGYTDTQYF. DNA for the CDR3: TGTGCCAGCAGCTTCCCTCCGGGACTAGCGAAAGGGTATACAGATACGCAGTATTTT.

In its sample, this clonotype was seen many times. The junction does not match germline at one end; this may be a read error. The V and J genes are TRBV4-1 and TRBJ2-5, with 10 bases identical to TRBD1. CDR1 MGHRA and CDR2 YSYEKL come from the germline V gene. The CDR3 extends over 16 amino acids. CDR3 sequence reads: CASNQDRTGGQETQYF. CDR3 bases: TGCGCCAGCAACCAAGATCGGACAGGGGGCCAAGAGACCCAGTACTTC.

This clonotype has a count of ten or more. The V and J genes are TRBV7-9 and TRBJ2-7, with D perhaps matching TRBD1 (6 bases). The CDR3 has 16 amino acids. Germline V gives CDR1 SEHNR, CDR2 FQNEAQ (reference sequence). The V end was cut by 4 bases, the J end by 1 base, with 17 bases between. In nucleotides, the CDR3 is TGTGCCAGCAGCTCTCAGAACAGGGTCGCGTCCTACGAGCAGTACTTC. This translates into CASSSQNRVASYEQYF.

The table lists this clonotype with many counts. The chain links TRBV7-8 to TRBJ2-1, with 12 bases aligning to TRBD2. The ends lost 5 bases at V and 4 bases at J; junction bases unmatched: 6. This CDR3 spans 16 amino acids. Per germline, CDR1 SGHVS and CDR2 FQNEAQ. The CDR3 nucleotides are TGTGCCAGCAGCGCTCGACTAGCGGGAGTTTACAATGAGCAGTTCTTC. It is translated as CASSARLAGVYNEQFF.

CDR3: CASSRLVGDEQFF. CDR3 in DNA: TGCGCCAGCAGCCGTCTCGTCGGGGATGAGCAGTTCTTC. The chain has TRBV4-1 and TRBJ2-1, with D possibly TRBD2 on 5 matching bases. The CDR3 spans 13 residues. Germline V gene sequence: CDR1 MGHRA, CDR2 YSYEKL. Trimming took off 4 bases at V and 8 bases at J, with 12 bases between the two ends.

Many counts were recorded for this clonotype. This sequence joins TRBV12-3 or TRBV12-4 and TRBJ2-3; 7 bases line up with TRBD2. The CDR3 length is 13 residues. Losses at the gene ends were 6 bases for V and 1 base for J; bases not matched to a gene: 1. CDR3 sequence (DNA): TGTGCCAGCAGGCTAGCGGGCACAGATACGCAGTATTTT. It codes for CASRLAGTDTQYF.

There are many counts of this clonotype. The CDR3 spells CSVGPPGTEAFF. The DNA of the CDR3 is TGCAGCGTTGGGCCTCCGGGCACTGAAGCTTTCTTT. The chain joins TRBV29-1 to TRBJ1-1; D is ambiguous. The V and J ends lost 4 bases and 4 bases respectively, with 10 bases between them. Germline CDR1 and CDR2: SQVTM and ANQGSEA. The CDR3 has 12 amino acids.

This rearrangement joins TRBV6-5 to TRBJ1-1, with a weak D call TRBD1 (5 bases). This CDR3 is built from 13 residues. Looked up from germline, CDR1 is MNHEY and CDR2 is SVGAGI. V lost 10 bases and J 14 bases, leaving 26 bases between the germline ends. The CDR3 spells CATTRDFDTEEFF. CDR3 DNA: TGTGCCACCACGAGGGACTTTGACACTGAAGAGTTCTTT.

This clonotype was observed many times. V usage is TRBV20-1 and J usage is TRBJ2-2, with D hard to call. Per the germline V gene, CDR1 is DFQATT and CDR2 is SNEGSKA (reference sequence). V lost 6 bases and J lost 4, with 12 bases in between. There are 13 residues in the CDR3. CDR3 in amino acids: CSAPPISTGELFF. The CDR3 nucleotides are TGCAGTGCCCCACCGATATCCACCGGGGAGCTGTTTTTT.

This clonotype was counted ten times or more. The V gene is TRBV7-2, the J gene TRBJ2-3; tentative D call: TRBD2 (6 bases). Germline V CDR1 and CDR2: SGHTA, FQGNSA. V shed 1 base and J shed 4 bases, with 15 bases lying between them. This CDR3 contains 16 residues. The CDR3 protein is CASSLVVGGMADTQYF. DNA of the CDR3: TGTGCCAGCAGCTTAGTGGTGGGGGGAATGGCAGATACGCAGTATTTT.

With regard to this clonotype: A much larger clonotype is one base distant, so this may be a read error. CDR3 loop: CDSYGAPYGYTF. The CDR3 DNA reads TGTGACAGCTACGGGGCCCCGTATGGCTACACCTTC. The J gene is TRBJ1-2, the V gene TRBV6-6; possibly TRBD1 for D (5 bases). Germline V CDR1 and CDR2: MNHNY, SVGAGI (reference sequence). The CDR3 covers 12 residues.

This clonotype was picked up many times. This sequence joins TRBV6-2 or TRBV6-3 and TRBJ2-7, with unresolved D. The ends were cut back, 4 bases at V and 6 bases at J, with 7 bases in the middle. The CDR3 totals 11 residues. The germline V gene has CDR1 MNHEY and CDR2 SVGEGT. As DNA, the CDR3 is TGTGCCAGCAGTTGGGCCGCCGAGCAGTACTTC. Its translation is CASSWAAEQYF.

At least ten counts were recorded for this clonotype. The chain couples TRBV28 to TRBJ2-3; 11 bases agree with TRBD2. The CDR3 contains 15 residues. With 5 bases clipped from V and 2 bases from J, the junction kept 3 bases outside the gene matches. Germline V gives CDR1 MDHEN, CDR2 SYDVKM. The CDR3 nucleotides are TGTGCCAGCAGTCCGGGACTAGCGGACACAGATACGCAGTATTTT. Translating gives CASSPGLADTDTQYF. The complete variable domain, with remaining parts taken from reference TRBV28 and TRBJ2-3, reads DVKVTQSSRYLVKRTGEKVFLECVQDMDHENMFWYRQDPGLGLRLIYFSYDVKMKEKGDIPEGYSVSREKKERFSLILESASTNQTSMYLCASSPGLADTDTQYFGPGTRLTVL.

This clonotype was picked up many times. V is TRBV7-2 and J is TRBJ2-2; D remains ambiguous. Trimming pared 2 bases from V and 4 bases from J, leaving 11 bases between. The CDR3 is 15 residues long. Germline V gene lookup returns CDR1 SGHTA and CDR2 FQGNSA. CDR3 DNA sequence: TGTGCCAGCAGCTTACCCGACCGAGGCACCGGGGAGCTGTTTTTT. Translated, it gives CASSLPDRGTGELFF.

This clonotype has ten or more counts. The chain employs TRBV7-9 and TRBJ2-1, with a possible D match to TRBD1 (7 bases). Trimming removed 5 bases at V and 0 bases at J, with 14 bases between. The CDR3 consists of 16 residues. CDR1 and CDR2 from the germline V gene are SEHNR and FQNEAQ (reference sequence). The CDR3 is CASSEGQTSSYNEQFF. The CDR3 DNA is TGTGCCAGCAGCGAGGGACAGACTAGCTCCTACAATGAGCAGTTCTTC.

This clonotype came up many times. J is TRBJ2-7 and V is TRBV20-1; a weak D match, TRBD2 (6 bases). This CDR3 region has 14 residues. The ends were cut back, 6 bases at V and 2 bases at J, with 17 bases in the middle. Germline CDR1 reads DFQATT; CDR2 reads SNEGSKA (reference sequence). CDR3 DNA: TGCAGTGCCGCTAGCGCAGGGAAGGCCTACGAGCAGTACTTC. Residues: CSAASAGKAYEQYF.

This clonotype was recorded many times. This sequence joins TRBV19 and TRBJ2-1; TRBD2 aligns across 11 bases. CDR1 LNHDA and CDR2 SQIVND come from the germline V gene (reference sequence). The CDR3 spans 15 residues. The junction had 5 bases not matched to a gene; V was cut back by 7 bases and J by 3 bases. The CDR3 reads CASNAGTSGYNEQFF. The CDR3 DNA sequence: TGTGCCAGTAACGCCGGGACTAGCGGCTACAATGAGCAGTTCTTC.

This clonotype was detected many times. The chain is built from TRBV24-1 and TRBJ2-6, with TRBD1 matching over 7 bases. The CDR3 covers 19 residues. The V segment lost 6 bases and the J segment 0 bases; nucleotides outside the gene matches: 13. Germline V gene data show CDR1 as KGHDR and CDR2 as SFDVKD. The CDR3 DNA reads as TGTGCCACCAGTCCCTATCCCGGGACAGCAGACTCTGGGGCCAACGTCCTGACTTTC. Translation gives CATSPYPGTADSGANVLTF.

This clonotype appeared many times. The chain links TRBV6-5 to TRBJ2-7; 12 nucleotides match TRBD2. CDR1 MNHEY and CDR2 SVGAGI come from the germline V gene. With V trimmed by 5 bases and J by 6 bases, 14 bases remained unmatched. CDR3 length equals 17 residues. In DNA, the CDR3 is TGTGCCAGCAGTCCCGGGACTAGCGGGTACGGGGGCTCCGAGCAGTACTTC. Translated, it gives CASSPGTSGYGGSEQYF.

This clonotype was recorded at least ten times. The chain joins TRBV20-1 to TRBJ1-1, with 9 nucleotides matching TRBD1. CDR1 DFQATT and CDR2 SNEGSKA come from the germline V gene (reference sequence). The CDR3 loop spans 14 amino acids. Trimming at V came to 3 bases and at J to 3 bases, leaving 5 bases not matched to a gene. The CDR3 DNA is TGCAGTGCTAGGGGGGGACAGGGACACACTGAAGCTTTCTTT. It yields the protein CSARGGQGHTEAFF.

This clonotype was recorded a few times. The rearrangement joins TRBV20-1 to TRBJ2-3; D gene ambiguous. CDR3 size: 13 residues. Germline CDR1 DFQATT, CDR2 SNEGSKA (reference sequence). Here the CDR3 DNA reads TGCAGCCACCCGGCTACCGGCACAGATACGCAGTATTTT. This codes for CSHPATGTDTQYF.

Ten or more counts support this clonotype. The rearrangement joins TRBV28 to TRBJ2-1, with TRBD2 identical over 12 bases. The CDR3 consists of 16 residues. Trimming took 6 bases from V and 2 from J; bases not matched to a gene: 5. Per the germline V gene, CDR1 is MDHEN and CDR2 is SYDVKM. CDR3 nucleotide sequence: TGTGCCAGCAGCTCGGGACTAGCGGGCACCTACAATGAGCAGTTCTTC. Translated: CASSSGLAGTYNEQFF.

This clonotype was observed many times. The chain joins TRBV28 to TRBJ2-7; D unresolved. V was shortened by 5 bases and J by 6 bases, with 8 bases between the two germline ends. Germline V gives CDR1 MDHEN, CDR2 SYDVKM. The CDR3 runs to 11 residues. CDR3 DNA: TGTGCCAGCAGTCCTCGTCGCGAGCAGTACTTC. It translates to CASSPRREQYF.

The table lists this clonotype with many counts. The V and J genes are TRBV7-9 and TRBJ2-6; D tentatively fits TRBD1 or TRBD2 (5 bases each). CDR1 SEHNR and CDR2 FQNEAQ come from the germline V gene (reference sequence). The CDR3 extends over 16 amino acids. V gave up 1 base and J gave up 4 bases, with 11 bases separating them. As DNA, the CDR3 is TGTGCCAGCAGCTTAGGGAATGGGGACGGGGCCAACGTCCTGACTTTC. It codes for CASSLGNGDGANVLTF.

This clonotype has ten or more counts. Sequence at one end of the junction differs from germline and may be a read error. This chain joins TRBV6-5 and TRBJ2-7; 8 nucleotides match TRBD2. This CDR3 has 13 amino acids. Germline V lookup: CDR1 MNHEY, CDR2 SVGAGI. The CDR3 DNA follows: TGTGCCAGCAGTTACGACAGTAGCGGGACCCACCACTTC. Amino acid sequence: CASSYDSSGTHHF.